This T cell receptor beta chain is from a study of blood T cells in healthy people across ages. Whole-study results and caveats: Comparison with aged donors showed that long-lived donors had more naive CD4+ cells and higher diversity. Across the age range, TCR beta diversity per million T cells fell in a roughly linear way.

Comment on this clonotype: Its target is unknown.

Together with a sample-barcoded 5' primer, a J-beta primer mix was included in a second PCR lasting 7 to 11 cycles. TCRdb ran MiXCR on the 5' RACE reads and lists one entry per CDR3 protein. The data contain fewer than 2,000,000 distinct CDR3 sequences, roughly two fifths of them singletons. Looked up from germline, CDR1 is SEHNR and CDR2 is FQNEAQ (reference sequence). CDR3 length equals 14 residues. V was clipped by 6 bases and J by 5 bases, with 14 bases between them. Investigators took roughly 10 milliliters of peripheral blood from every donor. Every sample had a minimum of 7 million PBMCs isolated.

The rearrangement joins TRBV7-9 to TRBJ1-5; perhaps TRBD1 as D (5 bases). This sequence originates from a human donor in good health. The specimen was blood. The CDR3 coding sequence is TGTGCCAGCAGTCCCAGGGATGGCGATCAGCCCCAGCATTTT. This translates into CASSPRDGDQPQHF.